This T cell receptor beta chain was captured in a study of response to subunit inactivated influenza vaccine (dated by TCRdb to between 2018 and 2020). For the study in its entirety: Deep quantitative profiling of the T cell receptor repertoire was used in the study to follow responses to a trivalent subunit inactivated influenza vaccine.

This clonotype was seen many times. Which antigen it targets is not known. No qualities accompany the bases; no much larger clone lies one base away. The library came from RT-PCR. The sequencer was an Illumina HiSeq 2500. TCRdb reanalyzed the raw reads on its own, using fastp at Q25 for trimming and MiXCR for clone calling, and kept in-frame beta chains. Entries are consolidated by CDR3 protein sequence, retaining the most common genes and DNA. The sample table holds hundreds of thousands of distinct CDR3 sequences, of which over 9.5% were seen once. The ten largest account for roughly 10% of the sample. The paper as a whole reports these results and caveats: According to the authors, only a limited number of new T cells may be recruited by each seasonal influenza vaccination.

From the germline V gene, CDR1 is SQVTM and CDR2 is ANQGSEA. The CDR3 goes from the cysteine to the phenylalanine over 11 residues. Just the 33-base CDR3 DNA is kept, in frame starting at base 1. V loses 2 bases of germline sequence and J loses 2 bases, and the interval between the two ends is 1 base. The receptor chain draws on TRBV29-1 and TRBJ2-1, with the D gene not confidently named. This receptor was identified in a man in his fifties or sixties who received an inactivated influenza vaccine. Donor details come from another sample of the same person, matched by shared clones. Sequenced material: PBMCs from blood, taken on the day of vaccination. DNA sequence: TGCAGCGTTGAACCCTACAATGAGCAGTTCTTC. This gives the protein CSVEPYNEQFF.